The 24 T cell receptor beta chains below come from one sample, sequenced in a study of Graves' ophthalmopathy and Graves' hyperthyroidism. Amplification of the TCR beta CDR3 regions used RNA transcripts (as template). HTBI primers were used in a first-round RT-PCR, which preceded a second-round multiplex PCR. MiXCR was run by TCRdb on the multiplex PCR reads, yielding one entry per CDR3 protein. The table shows some 240,000 distinct CDR3 sequences, with around 45% occurring only once. The material sequenced was peripheral blood. These receptors all stem from an adult man with Graves' ophthalmopathy.

V gene TRBV7-2 combines with J gene TRBJ2-5; D gene uncertain. Germline V gives CDR1 SGHTA, CDR2 FQGNSA. V was cut by 5 bases and J by 7 bases, with 14 bases left in between. CDR3 size: 13 residues. The CDR3 DNA reads TGTGCCAGCAGCCAAGACCAACACGGGACCCAGTACTTC. Amino acid sequence: CASSQDQHGTQYF.

This clonotype has just a few counts. V gene TRBV6-4 combines with J gene TRBJ2-6; 7 bases align to TRBD1. Germline V gene data show CDR1 as MRHNA and CDR2 as SNTAGT. This CDR3 has 15 residues. The V gene end was trimmed by 5 bases and the J gene end by 4 bases; junction bases not matched to a gene: 5. The DNA for the CDR3 is TGTGCCAGCAGTAGAACAGGGGACGGGGCCAACGTCCTGACTTTC. It is translated as CASSRTGDGANVLTF.

This clonotype was recorded at least ten times. The genes are TRBV9 and TRBJ1-6; D is possibly TRBD1 (6 bases). Germline V gene data show CDR1 as SGDLS and CDR2 as YYNGEE. V lost 5 bases, J lost 8 bases, and 14 bases lay in between. The length of the CDR3 is 14 residues. CDR3 amino acids: CASSPDGGYSPLHF. For the CDR3, the DNA is TGTGCCAGCAGTCCGGACGGGGGCTATTCACCCCTCCACTTT.

This clonotype has at least ten counts. V gene TRBV3-1 combines with J gene TRBJ1-1; the D gene is possibly TRBD1 (5 bases). CDR1 is LGHDT and CDR2 is YNNKEL in the germline V gene (reference sequence). V lost 3 bases to trimming and J lost 11 bases, with 13 bases between them. The CDR3 is 12 amino acids. This CDR3 is CASSQVTGTAFF. The CDR3 DNA reads as TGTGCCAGCAGCCAGGTTACCGGGACCGCTTTCTTT.

The rearrangement joins TRBV5-1 to TRBJ1-1; the match to TRBD1 covers 9 bases. Losses at the gene ends were 4 bases for V and 2 bases for J; bases not matched to a gene: 9. This CDR3 is built from 16 residues. Germline V gene lookup returns CDR1 SGHRS and CDR2 YFSETQ. The DNA for the CDR3 is TGCGCCAGCAGCCTTCGACAGGGGGGATATAACACTGAAGCTTTCTTT. Protein: CASSLRQGGYNTEAFF. The whole variable domain, remainder taken from reference TRBV5-1 and TRBJ1-1, is KAGVTQTPRYLIKTRGQQVTLSCSPISGHRSVSWYQQTPGQGLQFLFEYFSETQRNKGNFPGRFSGRQFSNSRSEMNVSTLELGDSALYLCASSLRQGGYNTEAFFGQGTRLTVV.

There are a few counts of this clonotype. The chain employs TRBV7-6 and TRBJ2-7, with 9 bases matching TRBD1. V trimming: 5 bases; J trimming: 6 bases; junction bases outside the gene matches: 11. Germline values: CDR1 SGHVS, CDR2 FNYEAQ. The CDR3 totals 15 residues. The CDR3 loop reads CASSPQVGTGTEQYF. The CDR3 DNA reads TGTGCCAGCAGCCCTCAAGTCGGGACAGGGACCGAGCAGTACTTC. Looking up the rest from reference TRBV7-6 and TRBJ2-7 gives the full variable domain: GAGVSQSPRYKVTKRGQDVALRCDPISGHVSLYWYRQALGQGPEFLTYFNYEAQQDKSGLPNDRFSAERPEGSISTLTIQRTEQRDSAMYRCASSPQVGTGTEQYFGPGTRLTVT.

A note on this clonotype: This could be a read error, since a much larger clone is one nucleotide away. The J gene is TRBJ2-5, the V gene TRBV5-6, with 8 bases matching TRBD1. Germline trimming cut 5 bases from V and 5 bases from J; bases unmatched to any gene: 8. The CDR3 spans 14 residues. The germline V gene encodes CDR1 SGHDT and CDR2 YYEEEE. CDR3 amino acids: CASRKRQGKETQYF. The DNA for the CDR3 is TGTGCCAGCAGGAAAAGACAGGGGAAGGAGACCCAGTACTTC.

This chain links TRBV2 with TRBJ1-5, with D perhaps TRBD1 (6 bases). The V gene lost 3 bases and the J gene lost 5 bases, with 14 bases spanning the gap. This CDR3 has 15 amino acids. Per the germline V gene, CDR1 is SNHLY and CDR2 is FYNNEI. The CDR3 reads CASSDLAGAYQPQHF. In DNA form, the CDR3 reads TGTGCCAGCAGTGATCTTGCAGGGGCATATCAGCCCCAGCATTTT.

The sample holds a few counts of this clonotype. V usage is TRBV12-3 or TRBV12-4 and J usage is TRBJ2-7; no reliable D call. The CDR3 is 13 residues long. V was clipped by 8 bases and J by 0 bases, with 11 bases between them. CDR3 region: CASSTTSSYEQYF. CDR3 nucleotides: TGTGCCAGCTCTACGACAAGCTCCTACGAGCAGTACTTC.

There are many counts of this clonotype. This chain joins TRBV29-1 and TRBJ2-7, with 7 bases aligning to TRBD1. Germline CDR1 and CDR2: SQVTM and ANQGSEA. After removal of 4 bases from V and 2 bases from J, the junction contained 2 bases not matched to a gene. The CDR3 has 12 amino acids. CDR3 residues: CSVGQGAYEQYF. The CDR3 DNA reads TGCAGCGTTGGACAGGGCGCCTACGAGCAGTACTTC.

The rearrangement links TRBV10-3 to TRBJ1-1; TRBD1 is a possible D gene (5 bases). From germline, CDR1 is ENHRY and CDR2 SYGVKD. The CDR3 consists of 14 residues. Trimming shortened V by 10 bases and J by 3 bases, and 18 bases separated the two germline ends. This CDR3 reads CASRDGQLYTEAFF. CDR3 DNA: TGTGCCAGCAGGGACGGGCAATTATACACTGAAGCTTTCTTT.

The V and J genes are TRBV7-3 and TRBJ2-2; 7 positions agree with TRBD2. V was pared by 2 bases and J by 0 bases, with 0 bases of the junction left unmatched. CDR1 and CDR2 from the germline V gene are SGHTA and FQGTGA. The CDR3 consists of 15 residues. The CDR3 protein is CASSLLAANTGELFF. Written as DNA, the CDR3 is TGTGCCAGCAGCTTACTAGCGGCGAACACCGGGGAGCTGTTTTTT.

The chain links TRBV7-9 to TRBJ2-6; D is unresolved. Germline loops: CDR1 SEHNR, CDR2 FQNEAQ (reference sequence). V was shortened by 6 bases and J by 2 bases, with 11 bases between the two germline ends. The CDR3 spans 15 residues. Written as DNA, the CDR3 is TGTGCCAGCAGGGGTAACAAGGCTGGGGCCAACGTCCTGACTTTC. Its protein is CASRGNKAGANVLTF.

This chain links TRBV28 with TRBJ1-6; 9 bases match TRBD1. The CDR3 is made up of 15 amino acids. Germline V gene sequence: CDR1 MDHEN, CDR2 SYDVKM. Losses at the gene ends were 3 bases for V and 7 bases for J; bases not matched to a gene: 4. The chain's CDR3 is CASSFSTGGNSPLHF. In nucleotides, the CDR3 is TGTGCCAGCAGTTTTTCGACAGGGGGAAATTCACCCCTCCACTTT. The full variable domain, its missing parts supplied by reference TRBV28 and TRBJ1-6, is DVKVTQSSRYLVKRTGEKVFLECVQDMDHENMFWYRQDPGLGLRLIYFSYDVKMKEKGDIPEGYSVSREKKERFSLILESASTNQTSMYLCASSFSTGGNSPLHFGNGTRLTVT.

This clonotype was seen a handful of times. The V gene is TRBV6-5, the J gene TRBJ1-2; unclear D gene. The length of the CDR3 is 14 residues. Trimming removed 0 bases from V and 6 bases from J, with 11 bases in between. Germline assignment: CDR1 MNHEY and CDR2 SVGAGI. CDR3 nucleotides: TGTGCCAGCAGTTACTCAGGCGACGTTAATGGCTACACCTTC. This gives the protein CASSYSGDVNGYTF.

This chain connects TRBV20-1 to TRBJ2-6; 7 bases map to TRBD1. Germline trimming cut 2 bases from V and 0 bases from J; bases unmatched to any gene: 4. Germline V gene lookup returns CDR1 DFQATT and CDR2 SNEGSKA (reference sequence). This CDR3 has 16 amino acids. CDR3 residues: CSARTGVSSGANVLTF. CDR3 nucleotides: TGCAGTGCTAGAACAGGGGTTAGCTCTGGGGCCAACGTCCTGACTTTC.

This clonotype was counted many times. The rearrangement joins TRBV25-1 to TRBJ1-2; 7 bases line up with TRBD1. CDR3 length: 21 amino acids. With V trimmed by 1 base and J by 4 bases, 24 bases remained unmatched. From germline, CDR1 is MGHDK and CDR2 SYGVNS. The chain's CDR3 is CASSESPGLATNRGLVYGYTF. DNA of the CDR3: TGTGCCAGCAGTGAATCCCCGGGGCTTGCAACCAACAGGGGATTGGTCTATGGCTACACCTTC.

The V gene is TRBV7-3, the J gene TRBJ2-2; 10 bases match TRBD2. Per germline, CDR1 SGHTA and CDR2 FQGTGA. The CDR3 consists of 15 residues. J was trimmed by 5 bases and V by 6 bases; bases with no gene match: 6. For the CDR3, the DNA is TGTGCCAGCAGTTTAGCGGGGGGAAGAACCGGGGAGCTGTTTTTT. It codes for CASSLAGGRTGELFF. The full variable domain, in which reference TRBV7-3 and TRBJ2-2 provide the parts outside the CDR3, is GAGVSQTPSNKVTEKGKYVELRCDPISGHTALYWYRQSLGQGPEFLIYFQGTGAADDSGLPNDRFFAVRPEGSVSTLKIQRTERGDSAVYLCASSLAGGRTGELFFGEGSRLTVL.

The chain uses TRBV7-2 and TRBJ1-2, with 8 positions matching TRBD1. There are 14 residues in the CDR3. The V segment lost 3 bases and the J segment 8 bases; nucleotides outside the gene matches: 8. The germline V gene has CDR1 SGHTA and CDR2 FQGNSA. The CDR3 loop is CASSLARTGGGYTF. DNA of the CDR3: TGTGCCAGCAGCTTGGCCCGAACAGGGGGAGGCTACACCTTC.

This chain joins TRBV12-3 or TRBV12-4 and TRBJ1-2, with D hard to call. V dropped 6 bases and J dropped 4 bases, with 18 bases sitting between them. The CDR3 consists of 15 residues. The CDR3 protein is CASSPAGEAIYGYTF. The CDR3 DNA reads as TGTGCCAGCAGCCCGGCCGGGGAGGCGATCTATGGCTACACCTTC.

At least ten counts were recorded for this clonotype. The chain couples TRBV24-1 to TRBJ2-6, with D unresolved. CDR3 length equals 12 residues. Trimming took 6 bases from V and 4 from J, leaving 3 bases between them. In germline, CDR1 is KGHDR, CDR2 SFDVKD. The chain's CDR3 is CATSPGANVLTF. DNA of the CDR3: TGTGCCACCAGTCCCGGGGCCAACGTCCTGACTTTC.

This clonotype was seen repeatedly, ten times or more. The CDR3 DNA reads TGTGCCAGCAGCTTATCTGGTTCTGGAAACACCATATATTTT. Encoded protein: CASSLSGSGNTIYF. The rearrangement uses TRBV7-8 and TRBJ1-3; D is ambiguous. CDR3 size: 14 residues. Trimming removed 2 bases from V and 1 base from J, with 6 bases in between. CDR1 and CDR2 from the germline V gene are SGHVS and FQNEAQ.

The chain is built from TRBV10-3 and TRBJ2-5, with D possibly being TRBD1 or TRBD2 (5 bases each). The CDR3 is 13 residues long. Trimming removed 7 bases at V and 2 bases at J, with 11 bases between. Germline CDR1 is ENHRY and CDR2 is SYGVKD. The CDR3 sequence is CAIKGRTQETQYF. DNA of the CDR3: TGTGCCATCAAGGGGAGAACACAAGAGACCCAGTACTTC.

The chain uses TRBV7-9 and TRBJ2-7, with D unresolved. This CDR3 spans 14 amino acids. The ends were cut back, 4 bases at V and 2 bases at J, with 12 bases in the middle. The V gene's germline CDR1 is SEHNR and CDR2 FQNEAQ (reference sequence). In DNA form, the CDR3 reads TGTGCCAGCAGCTCGCTATATGGGGCCTACGAGCAGTACTTC. Amino acids: CASSSLYGAYEQYF. Complete variable domain (other parts from reference TRBV7-9 and TRBJ2-7): DTGVSQNPRHKITKRGQNVTFRCDPISEHNRLYWYRQTLGQGPEFLTYFQNEAQLEKSRLLSDRFSAERPKGSFSTLEIQRTEQGDSAMYLCASSSLYGAYEQYFGPGTRLTVT.